This TCR beta chain was documented in a study of regulatory T cells in long-lasting Graves disease. Time point defined: newly diagnosed GD, antithyroid drugs for less than 3 months. Making the TCR library involved RNA that had been extracted from PBMCs. Construction of the TCR beta libraries employed iRepertoire HTBI primers in conjunction with Arm-PCR of CDR3 regions. TCRdb reprocessed the multiplex PCR reads via MiXCR and lists one record per CDR3 protein. Of approximately 490,000 distinct CDR3 sequences listed, roughly 17% are singletons. The sample was also reused in another study, on T cells in Graves' hyperthyroidism and ophthalmopathy.

The specimen was peripheral blood mononuclear cells (PBMCs), collected at new diagnosis, from a patient treated with antithyroid drugs. The TCR was taken from a man aged 40-49 years with Graves disease.

CDR3 protein: CASSPLGLDEEQFF. Written as DNA, the CDR3 is TGCGCCAGCAGCCCGCTTGGACTCGATGAGGAGCAGTTCTTC. The V and J genes are TRBV4-1 and TRBJ2-1, with D possibly TRBD2 on 5 matching bases. The germline V and J ends were trimmed by 4 bases and 10 bases, with 17 bases remaining between them. The CDR3 runs 14 residues. Germline V CDR1 and CDR2: MGHRA, YSYEKL.